This passage covers 20 T cell receptor beta chains from one sample sequenced in a study of T cells in Graves' hyperthyroidism and ophthalmopathy. Regions amplified from RNA transcripts were the TCR beta CDR3 regions. HTBI primers were the set used in a first-round RT-PCR of the TCR CDR3. TCRdb independently ran MiXCR on the multiplex PCR reads; one entry per CDR3 protein. Among approximately 640,000 distinct CDR3 sequences listed, roughly 17% were seen once. Material for sequencing was blood. The receptors stem from a man between 45 and 60 years old with Graves' hyperthyroidism.

The V and J genes are TRBV5-6 and TRBJ1-5; weak D call: TRBD1 (5 bases). The germline V gene has CDR1 SGHDT and CDR2 YYEEEE. V lost 3 bases and J lost 5, with 15 bases in between. The CDR3 covers 15 residues. The DNA of the CDR3 is TGTGCCAGCAGCTCGTGGGGGAACCCCTATCAGCCCCAGCATTTT. Amino acid sequence: CASSSWGNPYQPQHF.

The chain is built from TRBV30 and TRBJ1-2; no reliable D call. From germline, CDR1 is GTSNPN and CDR2 SVGIG (reference sequence). V was trimmed by 5 bases and J by 5 bases, leaving 9 bases between them. CDR3 length: 11 residues. Written as DNA, the CDR3 is TGTGCCTGGGAACGAGCGTATGGCTACACCTTC. Its translation: CAWERAYGYTF.

The chain uses TRBV6-1 and TRBJ1-1, with 9 bases matching TRBD1. This CDR3 region has 15 residues. Per the germline V gene, CDR1 is MNHNS and CDR2 is SASEGT. V shed 6 bases and J 4 bases; nucleotides not matched to a gene: 9. CDR3 coding DNA: TGTGCCAGCAGGCAGGACAGGGGATGGAGCACTGAAGCTTTCTTT. It translates to CASRQDRGWSTEAFF.

This clonotype was recorded many times. The gene calls are TRBV10-3 and TRBJ2-7; the D is unclear. The germline gives CDR1 ENHRY, CDR2 SYGVKD. The V and J ends lost 3 bases and 4 bases respectively, with 7 bases between them. The CDR3 runs to 12 residues. CDR3 sequence reads: CAISDHGYEQYF. The CDR3 coding sequence is TGTGCCATCAGTGACCACGGTTACGAGCAGTACTTC.

Ten or more counts support this clonotype. V and J are TRBV27 and TRBJ2-7, with TRBD2 matching over 7 bases. The V gene end was trimmed by 3 bases and the J gene end by 1 base; junction bases not matched to a gene: 6. The CDR3 contains 15 residues. Germline assignment: CDR1 MNHEY and CDR2 SMNVEV (reference sequence). The CDR3 loop is CASSFFSGPSYEQYF. In DNA, the CDR3 is TGTGCCAGCAGTTTCTTTAGCGGGCCTTCCTACGAGCAGTACTTC.

Concerning this clonotype: This may come from a read error, since a much larger clone is one base off. The rearrangement uses TRBV6-2 or TRBV6-3 and TRBJ2-7; 11 bases match TRBD2. This CDR3 spans 18 amino acids. Germline V gene sequence: CDR1 MNHEY, CDR2 SVGEGT. With 6 bases clipped from V and 1 base from J, the junction kept 14 bases outside the gene matches. Here the CDR3 DNA reads TGTGCCAGCAGAGTCAGGACGAGACTAGCGGGGACATCCTACGAGCAGTACTTC. The encoded protein is CASRVRTRLAGTSYEQYF.

This clonotype has ten or more counts. The chain joins TRBV6-1 to TRBJ2-2, with D unclear. The germline V gene encodes CDR1 MNHNS and CDR2 SASEGT. V shed 8 bases and J shed 1 base, with 11 bases lying between them. The CDR3 extends over 14 amino acids. CDR3 DNA sequence: TGTGCCAGCGGGCGATCGGAGAACACCGGGGAGCTGTTTTTT. It translates to CASGRSENTGELFF.

This clonotype was recorded at least ten times. This chain links TRBV28 with TRBJ2-7; TRBD1 matches 10 bases. This CDR3 is 13 amino acids long. CDR1 MDHEN and CDR2 SYDVKM come from the germline V gene. Germline trimming cut 6 bases from V and 6 bases from J; bases unmatched to any gene: 5. In nucleotides, the CDR3 is TGTGCCAGCAGCCAAGGGACAGGGGTCGAGCAGTACTTC. This gives the protein CASSQGTGVEQYF.

This clonotype was seen repeatedly, ten times or more. The J gene is TRBJ2-2, the V gene TRBV2; TRBD2 matches 8 bases. V dropped 7 bases and J dropped 6; count of bases not matched to a gene: 7. The CDR3 covers 14 residues. Germline lookup yields CDR1 SNHLY and CDR2 FYNNEI. The CDR3 is CASTAGEFSGELFF. The CDR3 DNA sequence: TGTGCCAGCACAGCGGGAGAGTTTTCCGGGGAGCTGTTTTTT.

This clonotype was counted ten times or more. This chain joins TRBV6-1 and TRBJ1-1; the D gene is possibly TRBD1 (5 bases). V was pared by 6 bases and J by 3 bases, with 17 bases between. Germline V gene data show CDR1 as MNHNS and CDR2 as SASEGT. The CDR3 sequence is 15 residues long. This chain's CDR3 is CASSPTDSRYTEAFF. DNA for the CDR3: TGTGCCAGCAGCCCCACTGACAGTAGATACACTGAAGCTTTCTTT.

This clonotype was recorded a few times. Given a much more abundant clone one base away, this may be a read error. CDR3: CASSFKCHTEAFF. The CDR3 bases are TGTGCCAGCAGTTTTAAGTGCCACACTGAAGCTTTCTTT. V gene TRBV27 combines with J gene TRBJ1-1; D gene ambiguous. The V end lost 3 bases, the J end lost 3 bases, and 8 bases lay between the germline ends. CDR3 size: 13 residues. Germline CDR1 MNHEY, CDR2 SMNVEV (reference sequence).

On this clonotype itself: This may arise from a read error, as a much more abundant clone is one base away. V usage is TRBV30 and J usage is TRBJ1-2, with D tentatively TRBD1 (5 bases). The length of the CDR3 is 14 residues. Germline V gene lookup returns CDR1 GTSNPN and CDR2 SVGIG (reference sequence). V was pared by 2 bases and J by 5 bases, with 15 bases between. The CDR3, as DNA: TGTGCCTGGAGTCGACAGCCCCCCAAGTATGGCTACACCTTC. It is translated as CAWSRQPPKYGYTF.

CDR3 residues: CASSPPNRGHTEAFF. CDR3 DNA sequence: TGTGCCAGCTCACCACCGAACAGGGGGCACACTGAAGCTTTCTTT. The rearrangement joins TRBV18 to TRBJ1-1; 9 bases fit TRBD1. From germline, CDR1 is KGHSH and CDR2 LQKENI. V was clipped by 0 bases and J by 3 bases; unmatched bases: 2. This CDR3 comprises 15 residues.

This clonotype was detected ten times or more. This sequence joins TRBV7-9 and TRBJ2-7, with D possibly matching TRBD1 (5 bases). The CDR3 is 12 residues long. V gave up 1 base and J gave up 5 bases, with 6 bases separating them. CDR1 is SEHNR, CDR2 FQNEAQ, per germline (reference sequence). As DNA, the CDR3 is TGTGCCAGCAGCTTAGGGGGCCACGAGCAGTACTTC. It codes for CASSLGGHEQYF.

This clonotype has a count of ten or more. V and J are TRBV12-3 or TRBV12-4 and TRBJ2-5; unclear D gene. V lost 6 bases and J lost 7, with 18 bases in between. CDR3 length equals 14 residues. The CDR3 coding sequence is TGTGCCAGCAGATCGGACGGTCCCTGGGGGACCCAGTACTTC. It translates to CASRSDGPWGTQYF.

This clonotype was seen more than once but under ten times. This chain uses TRBV15 with TRBJ2-7, with a weak D call TRBD1 (6 bases). Per germline, CDR1 LNHNV and CDR2 YYDKDF (reference sequence). Trimming took off 2 bases at V and 4 bases at J, with 9 bases between the two ends. The CDR3 runs 13 residues. This chain's CDR3 is CATSRKGGYEQYF. The CDR3 DNA sequence: TGTGCCACCAGCAGAAAAGGGGGTTACGAGCAGTACTTC. The variable domain in full, completed from reference TRBV15 and TRBJ2-7, reads DAMVIQNPRYQVTQFGKPVTLSCSQTLNHNVMYWYQQKSSQAPKLLFHYYDKDFNNEADTPDNFQSRRPNTSFCFLDIRSPGLGDTAMYLCATSRKGGYEQYFGPGTRLTVT.

This clonotype was counted a few times. The chain carries TRBV5-5 and TRBJ2-3; 8 bases line up with TRBD2. The V gene end was trimmed by 0 bases and the J gene end by 5 bases; junction bases not matched to a gene: 8. This CDR3 is 16 amino acids long. Germline V CDR1 and CDR2: SGHKS, YYEKEE (reference sequence). CDR3 in amino acids: CASSLGASGRVDTQYF. CDR3 sequence (DNA): TGTGCCAGCAGCTTGGGGGCGAGCGGGAGAGTAGATACGCAGTATTTT.

There are many counts of this clonotype. The rearrangement joins TRBV6-1 to TRBJ1-5; maybe TRBD1 (5 bases). CDR3 length equals 14 residues. The V end lost 8 bases, the J end lost 3 bases, and 14 bases lay between the germline ends. Germline lookup yields CDR1 MNHNS and CDR2 SASEGT. CDR3 amino acids: CASQGGDFNQPQHF. For the CDR3, the DNA is TGTGCCAGCCAGGGAGGGGATTTCAATCAGCCCCAGCATTTT.

For this clonotype: Given a much more abundant clone one base away, this may be a read error. The chain is built from TRBV18 and TRBJ2-5, with 9 bases lining up with TRBD2. This CDR3 is built from 15 residues. The J segment lost 0 bases and the V segment lost 5 bases, leaving 4 bases of the junction unmatched. Germline CDR1 and CDR2: KGHSH and LQKENI. CDR3 DNA sequence: TGTGCCAGCTCATCCACTAGCGGGTACCAAGAGACCCAGTACTTC. Residues: CASSSTSGYQETQYF.

In this sample, this clonotype turned up many times. The chain links TRBV11-2 to TRBJ1-5; possible D gene TRBD1, 5 bases. Looked up from germline, CDR1 is SGHAT and CDR2 is FQNNGV. The CDR3 spans 14 residues. V was shortened by 4 bases and J by 7 bases, with 14 bases between the two germline ends. The CDR3 coding sequence is TGTGCCAGCAGCTCGAGACCAGGGAACCAGCCCCAGCATTTT. Its translation is CASSSRPGNQPQHF.